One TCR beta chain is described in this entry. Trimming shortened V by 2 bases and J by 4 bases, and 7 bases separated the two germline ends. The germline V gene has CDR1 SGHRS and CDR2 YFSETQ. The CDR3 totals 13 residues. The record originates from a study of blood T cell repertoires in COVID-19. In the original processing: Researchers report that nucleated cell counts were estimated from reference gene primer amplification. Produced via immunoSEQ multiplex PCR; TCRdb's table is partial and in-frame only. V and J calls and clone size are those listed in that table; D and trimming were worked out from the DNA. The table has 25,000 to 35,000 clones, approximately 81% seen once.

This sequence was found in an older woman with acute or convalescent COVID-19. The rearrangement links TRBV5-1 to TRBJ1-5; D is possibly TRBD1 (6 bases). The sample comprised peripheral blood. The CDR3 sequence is CASSLQGNQPQHF. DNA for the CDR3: TGCGCCAGCAGCTTACAGGGTAATCAGCCCCAGCATTTT.